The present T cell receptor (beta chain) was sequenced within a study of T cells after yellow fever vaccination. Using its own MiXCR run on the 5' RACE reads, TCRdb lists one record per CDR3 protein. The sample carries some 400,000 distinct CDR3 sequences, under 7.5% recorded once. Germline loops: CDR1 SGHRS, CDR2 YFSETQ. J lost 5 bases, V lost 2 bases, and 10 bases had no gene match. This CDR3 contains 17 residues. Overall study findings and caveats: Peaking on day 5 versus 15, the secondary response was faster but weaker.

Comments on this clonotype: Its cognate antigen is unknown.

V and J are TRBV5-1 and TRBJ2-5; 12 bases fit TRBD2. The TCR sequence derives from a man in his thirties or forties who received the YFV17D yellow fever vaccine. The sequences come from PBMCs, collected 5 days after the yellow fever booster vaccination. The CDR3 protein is CASSFGLAGSVGETQYF. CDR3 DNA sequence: TGCGCCAGCAGCTTCGGACTAGCGGGGAGTGTAGGTGAGACCCAGTACTTC.